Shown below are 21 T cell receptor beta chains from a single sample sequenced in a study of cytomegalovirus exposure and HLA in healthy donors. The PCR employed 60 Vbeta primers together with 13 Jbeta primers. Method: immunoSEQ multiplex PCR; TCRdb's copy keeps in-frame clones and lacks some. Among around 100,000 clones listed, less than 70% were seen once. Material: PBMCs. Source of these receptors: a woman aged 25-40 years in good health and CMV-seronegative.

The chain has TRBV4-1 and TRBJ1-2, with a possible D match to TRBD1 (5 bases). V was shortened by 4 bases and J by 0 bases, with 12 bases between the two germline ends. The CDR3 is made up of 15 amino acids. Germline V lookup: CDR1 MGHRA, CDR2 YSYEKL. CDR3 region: CASSLRDFTNYGYTF. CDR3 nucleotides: TGCGCCAGCAGCCTCCGGGACTTCACTAACTATGGCTACACCTTC.

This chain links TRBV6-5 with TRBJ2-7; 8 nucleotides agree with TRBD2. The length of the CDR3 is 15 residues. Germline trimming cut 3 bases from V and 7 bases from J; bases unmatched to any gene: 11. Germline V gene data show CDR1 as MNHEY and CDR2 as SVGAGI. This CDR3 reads CASSYRSGGPGEQYF. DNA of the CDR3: TGTGCCAGCAGTTATCGGTCGGGAGGGCCGGGGGAGCAGTACTTC.

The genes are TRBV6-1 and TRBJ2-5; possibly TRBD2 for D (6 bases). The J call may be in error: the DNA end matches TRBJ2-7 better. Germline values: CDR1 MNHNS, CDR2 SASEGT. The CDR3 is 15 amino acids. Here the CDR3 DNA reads TGTGCCAGCAGTGAAGGACTAGAAGGCTCCTACGAGCAGTACTTC. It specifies CASSEGLEGSYEQYF.

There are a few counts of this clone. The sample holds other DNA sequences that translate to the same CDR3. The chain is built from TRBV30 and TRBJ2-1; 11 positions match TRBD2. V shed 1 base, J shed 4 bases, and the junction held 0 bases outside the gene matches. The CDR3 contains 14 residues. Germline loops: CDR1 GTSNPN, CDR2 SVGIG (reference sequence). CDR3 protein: CAWSGLAGYNEQFF. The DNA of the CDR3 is TGTGCCTGGAGTGGACTAGCGGGATACAATGAGCAGTTCTTC.

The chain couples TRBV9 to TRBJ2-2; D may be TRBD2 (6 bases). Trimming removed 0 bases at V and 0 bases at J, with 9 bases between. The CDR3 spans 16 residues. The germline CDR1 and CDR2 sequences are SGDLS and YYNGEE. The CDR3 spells CASSVVAGTNTGELFF. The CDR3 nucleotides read TGTGCCAGCAGCGTAGTTGCGGGGACGAACACCGGGGAGCTGTTTTTT.

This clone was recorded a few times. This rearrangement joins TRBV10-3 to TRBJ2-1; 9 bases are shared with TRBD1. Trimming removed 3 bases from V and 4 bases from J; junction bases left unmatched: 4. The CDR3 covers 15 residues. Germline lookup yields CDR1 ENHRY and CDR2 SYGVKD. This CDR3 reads CAISEGTGFYNEQFF. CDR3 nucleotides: TGTGCCATCAGTGAAGGGACAGGGTTTTACAATGAGCAGTTCTTC.

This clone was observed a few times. CDR3 sequence: CASSWGQATYEQYF. The DNA of the CDR3 is TGTGCCAGCAGTTGGGGACAGGCCACCTACGAGCAGTACTTC. This rearrangement joins TRBV6-1 to TRBJ2-7; 8 bases line up with TRBD1. J lost 2 bases, V lost 5 bases, and 5 bases had no gene match. There are 14 residues in the CDR3. The V gene's germline CDR1 is MNHNS and CDR2 SASEGT.

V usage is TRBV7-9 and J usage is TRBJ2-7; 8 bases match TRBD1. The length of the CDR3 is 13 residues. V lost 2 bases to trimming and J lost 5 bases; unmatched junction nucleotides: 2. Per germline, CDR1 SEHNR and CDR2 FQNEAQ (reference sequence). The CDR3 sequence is CASSLTTGDEQYF. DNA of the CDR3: TGTGCCAGCAGCTTAACGACAGGGGACGAGCAGTACTTC.

CDR3 sequence: CASSGRGTANEKLFF. The CDR3 DNA is TGTGCCAGCAGCGGACGTGGGACAGCTAATGAAAAACTGTTTTTT. V is TRBV9 and J is TRBJ1-4, with 7 nucleotides matching TRBD1. This CDR3 is built from 15 residues. Germline lookup yields CDR1 SGDLS and CDR2 YYNGEE. J was trimmed by 3 bases and V by 3 bases; bases with no gene match: 5. Supplemented by reference TRBV9 and TRBJ1-4, the full variable domain reads DSGVTQTPKHLITATGQRVTLRCSPRSGDLSVYWYQQSLDQGLQFLIQYYNGEERAKGNILERFSAQQFPDLHSELNLSSLELGDSALYFCASSGRGTANEKLFFGSGTQLSVL.

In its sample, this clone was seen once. The CDR3 DNA is TGTGCCAGCACTACGGGAGACCTCTACAATGAGCAGTTCTTC. This gives the protein CASTTGDLYNEQFF. The chain employs TRBV2 and TRBJ2-1; D may be TRBD2 (6 bases). The germline V and J ends were trimmed by 7 bases and 3 bases, with 13 bases remaining between them. The CDR3 covers 14 residues. In germline, CDR1 is SNHLY, CDR2 FYNNEI.

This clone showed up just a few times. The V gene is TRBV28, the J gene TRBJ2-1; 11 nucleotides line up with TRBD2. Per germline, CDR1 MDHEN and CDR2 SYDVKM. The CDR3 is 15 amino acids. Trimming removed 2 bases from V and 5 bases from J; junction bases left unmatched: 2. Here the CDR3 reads CASSLLAGGNNEQFF. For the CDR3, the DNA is TGTGCCAGCAGTTTACTAGCGGGAGGTAACAATGAGCAGTTCTTC.

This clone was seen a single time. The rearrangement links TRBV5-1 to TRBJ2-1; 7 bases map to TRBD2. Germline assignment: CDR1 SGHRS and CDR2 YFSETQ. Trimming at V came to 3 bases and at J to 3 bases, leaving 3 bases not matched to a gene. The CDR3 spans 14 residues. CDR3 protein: CASSSWDYYNEQFF. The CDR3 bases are TGCGCCAGCAGCTCCTGGGACTACTACAATGAGCAGTTCTTC.

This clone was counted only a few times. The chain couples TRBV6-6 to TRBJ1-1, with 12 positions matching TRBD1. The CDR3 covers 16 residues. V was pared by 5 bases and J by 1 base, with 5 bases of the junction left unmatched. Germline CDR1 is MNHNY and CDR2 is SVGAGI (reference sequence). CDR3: CASSTGTGGRNTEAFF. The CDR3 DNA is TGTGCCAGCAGTACCGGGACAGGGGGCAGGAACACTGAAGCTTTCTTT.

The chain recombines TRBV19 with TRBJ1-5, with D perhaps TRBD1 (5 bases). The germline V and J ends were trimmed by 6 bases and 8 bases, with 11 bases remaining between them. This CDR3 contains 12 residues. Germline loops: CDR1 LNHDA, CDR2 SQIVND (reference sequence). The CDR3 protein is CASRQQGKPQHF. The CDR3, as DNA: TGTGCCAGTAGGCAGCAGGGTAAGCCCCAGCATTTT.

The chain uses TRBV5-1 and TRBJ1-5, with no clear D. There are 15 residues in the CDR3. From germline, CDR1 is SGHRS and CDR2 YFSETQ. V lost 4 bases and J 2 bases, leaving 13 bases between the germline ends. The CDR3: CASSASGVGNQPQHF. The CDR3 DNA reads TGCGCCAGCAGCGCGAGCGGGGTAGGCAATCAGCCCCAGCATTTT.

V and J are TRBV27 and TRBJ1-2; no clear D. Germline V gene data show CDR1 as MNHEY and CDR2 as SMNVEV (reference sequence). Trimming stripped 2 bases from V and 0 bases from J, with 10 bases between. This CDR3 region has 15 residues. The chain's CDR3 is CASSLLRGSNYGYTF. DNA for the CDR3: TGTGCCAGCAGTTTACTGCGGGGATCTAACTATGGCTACACCTTC.

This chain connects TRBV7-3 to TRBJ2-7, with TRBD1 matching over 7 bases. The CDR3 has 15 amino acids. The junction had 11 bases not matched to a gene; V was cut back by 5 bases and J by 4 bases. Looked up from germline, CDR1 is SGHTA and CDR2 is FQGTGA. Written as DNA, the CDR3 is TGTGCCAGCAGCCCTGGGACAGCGAATTCTTACGAGCAGTACTTC. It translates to CASSPGTANSYEQYF.

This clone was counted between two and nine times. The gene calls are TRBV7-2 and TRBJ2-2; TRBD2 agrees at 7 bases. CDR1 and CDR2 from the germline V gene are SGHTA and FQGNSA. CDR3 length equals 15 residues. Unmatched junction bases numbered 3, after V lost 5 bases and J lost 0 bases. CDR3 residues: CASSAGLANTGELFF. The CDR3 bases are TGTGCCAGCAGCGCCGGACTAGCGAACACCGGGGAGCTGTTTTTT.

The CDR3 reads CASSRDRGNEQFF. The CDR3 DNA reads as TGTGCCAGCAGCCGCGACAGGGGGAATGAGCAGTTCTTC. This chain joins TRBV7-9 and TRBJ2-1; 9 bases fit TRBD1. Trimming removed 5 bases from V and 7 bases from J; junction bases left unmatched: 3. The germline gives CDR1 SEHNR, CDR2 FQNEAQ (reference sequence). This CDR3 has 13 residues.

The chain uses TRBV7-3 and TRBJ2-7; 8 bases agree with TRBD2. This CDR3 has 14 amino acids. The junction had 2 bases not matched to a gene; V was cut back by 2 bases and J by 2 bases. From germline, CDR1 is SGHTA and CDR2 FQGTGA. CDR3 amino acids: CASSLREGPYEQYF. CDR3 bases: TGTGCCAGCAGCTTACGGGAGGGCCCCTACGAGCAGTACTTC.

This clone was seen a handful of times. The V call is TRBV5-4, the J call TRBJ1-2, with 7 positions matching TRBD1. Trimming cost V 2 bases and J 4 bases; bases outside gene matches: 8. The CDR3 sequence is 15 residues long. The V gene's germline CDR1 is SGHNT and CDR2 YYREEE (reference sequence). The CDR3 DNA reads TGTGCCAGCAGCTTCGACAGGGCCGTAGTCTATGGCTACACCTTC. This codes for CASSFDRAVVYGYTF.